Listed here are 29 T cell receptor beta chains from one sample, sequenced in a study of CD8+ T cells in alopecia areata. Sequencing relied on a cDNA template that was reverse transcribed from extracted RNA. The protocol was immunoSEQ multiplex PCR, while the TCRdb copy is restricted to in-frame clones and leaves out a portion. The sample shows some 170,000 clones, just over 65% of them seen only once. The material sequenced was CD8+ T cells sorted from blood, taken at week 0. The receptors derive from a human donor with alopecia areata.

Comments on this clone: One junction end does not reproduce the germline sequence, and a read error may be involved. The chain joins TRBV6-5 to TRBJ1-2; D unclear. CDR3 length: 15 amino acids. Germline V lookup: CDR1 MNHEY, CDR2 SVGAGI. The CDR3 is CASGYSKGTNYGYTF. For the CDR3, the DNA is TGTGCCAGCGGTTACTCGAAGGGTACTAACTATGGCTACACCTTC.

The V and J genes are TRBV5-6 and TRBJ2-5; tentative D call: TRBD2 (5 bases). CDR1 and CDR2 from the germline V gene are SGHDT and YYEEEE. The CDR3 consists of 13 residues. Trimming took 4 bases from V and 5 from J, leaving 12 bases between them. The CDR3 spells CASSPSGLETQYF. The CDR3, as DNA: TGTGCCAGCAGCCCTTCGGGGTTGGAGACCCAGTACTTC.

The chain uses TRBV18 and TRBJ1-4, with D unresolved. There are 15 residues in the CDR3. V gave up 2 bases and J gave up 4 bases, with 11 bases separating them. CDR1 is KGHSH and CDR2 is LQKENI in the germline V gene. In DNA form, the CDR3 reads TGTGCCAGCTCACCAATTGTGGGGTTTAATGAAAAACTGTTTTTT. This sequence encodes CASSPIVGFNEKLFF.

This clone has only a few counts. The chain has TRBV7-9 and TRBJ1-3, with TRBD1 as a possible D gene (5 bases). V was clipped by 1 base and J by 0 bases, with 7 bases between them. The CDR3 has 15 residues. Germline V CDR1 and CDR2: SEHNR, FQNEAQ (reference sequence). In nucleotides, the CDR3 is TGTGCCAGCAGCTTAGAGACAGTCTCTGGAAACACCATATATTTT. Protein product: CASSLETVSGNTIYF.

The chain is built from TRBV19 and TRBJ2-7; the match to TRBD2 covers 7 bases. Germline V CDR1 and CDR2: LNHDA, SQIVND (reference sequence). V dropped 5 bases and J dropped 0; count of bases not matched to a gene: 4. The CDR3 runs 14 residues. DNA of the CDR3: TGTGCCAGTAGTCCGGGGGGAAGCTCCTACGAGCAGTACTTC. Protein product: CASSPGGSSYEQYF.

The J gene is TRBJ2-3, the V gene TRBV19, with 11 bases aligning to TRBD2. CDR3 size: 16 residues. Trimming at V came to 4 bases and at J to 1 base, leaving 4 bases not matched to a gene. From germline, CDR1 is LNHDA and CDR2 SQIVND (reference sequence). This CDR3 is CASSRGLAVRTDTQYF. Here the CDR3 DNA reads TGTGCCAGTAGTAGGGGACTAGCGGTACGCACAGATACGCAGTATTTT.

The chain carries TRBV29-1 and TRBJ2-1, with 8 bases fitting TRBD2. Germline V gives CDR1 SQVTM, CDR2 ANQGSEA. CDR3 length: 14 residues. Trimming took 4 bases from V and 3 from J; bases not matched to a gene: 5. Here the CDR3 reads CSVVGGGIYNEQFF. The CDR3 nucleotides read TGCAGCGTTGTAGGCGGGGGGATCTACAATGAGCAGTTCTTC.

The V call is TRBV7-8, the J call TRBJ2-1, with D hard to call. V gave up 0 bases and J gave up 3 bases, with 9 bases separating them. Germline CDR1 SGHVS, CDR2 FQNEAQ. The CDR3 consists of 15 residues. In DNA, the CDR3 is TGTGCCAGCAGCTTAGCGGGCGGATACTACAATGAGCAGTTCTTC. Its translation: CASSLAGGYYNEQFF.

This chain connects TRBV12-5 to TRBJ1-2; D perhaps matches TRBD1 (6 bases). Trimming shortened V by 8 bases and J by 8 bases, and 21 bases separated the two germline ends. Germline V lookup: CDR1 LGHNT, CDR2 FRNRAP. The CDR3 has 14 amino acids. DNA of the CDR3: TGTGCTAGTAATCAGGACAGAGGTTGGATGGGCTACACCTTC. It translates to CASNQDRGWMGYTF.

This chain links TRBV29-1 with TRBJ1-2; the match to TRBD1 covers 7 bases. Germline CDR1 is SQVTM and CDR2 is ANQGSEA. This CDR3 region has 15 residues. The V gene end was trimmed by 5 bases and the J gene end by 4 bases; junction bases not matched to a gene: 13. For the CDR3, the DNA is TGCAGCGTTCCTCGACAGGGATCTGATTCCTATGGCTACACCTTC. Translation: CSVPRQGSDSYGYTF. Variable domain in full (rest from reference TRBV29-1 and TRBJ1-2): SAVISQKPSRDICQRGTSLTIQCQVDSQVTMMFWYRQQPGQSLTLIATANQGSEATYESGFVIDKFPISRPNLTFSTLTVSNMSPEDSSIYLCSVPRQGSDSYGYTFGSGTRLTVV.

The chain joins TRBV27 to TRBJ2-7, with 9 bases lining up with TRBD2. CDR3 length: 15 residues. CDR1 and CDR2 from the germline V gene are MNHEY and SMNVEV (reference sequence). Trimming cost V 5 bases and J 1 base; bases outside gene matches: 6. CDR3: CASSRSGGPSYEQYF. The CDR3 DNA reads TGTGCCAGCAGTAGAAGCGGGGGGCCATCCTACGAGCAGTACTTC.

The V call is TRBV4-2, the J call TRBJ2-1; D remains unclear. This CDR3 comprises 13 residues. Germline lookup yields CDR1 LGHNA and CDR2 YNFKEQ. V was cut by 4 bases and J by 5 bases, with 9 bases left in between. CDR3 nucleotides: TGTGCCAGCAGCCCTCGGGTGGACAATGAGCAGTTCTTC. It translates to CASSPRVDNEQFF.

This chain uses TRBV5-1 with TRBJ1-3; D is uncertain. The CDR3 runs to 14 residues. In germline, CDR1 is SGHRS, CDR2 YFSETQ. The germline V and J ends were trimmed by 5 bases and 0 bases, with 9 bases remaining between them. CDR3 in amino acids: CASRDEFSGNTIYF. The CDR3 DNA reads as TGCGCCAGCAGAGACGAATTCTCTGGAAACACCATATATTTT.

There are a few counts of this clone. J is TRBJ2-1 and V is TRBV23-1, with TRBD2 identical over 9 bases. TRBV23-1 is marked as an open reading frame, function uncertain. This CDR3 is 19 amino acids long. V trimming: 5 bases; J trimming: 0 bases; junction bases outside the gene matches: 14. CDR3 sequence reads: CASSSLKRGARYSYNEQFF. The CDR3 nucleotides are TGCGCCAGCAGTTCATTAAAGCGGGGGGCCCGTTACTCCTACAATGAGCAGTTCTTC.

In its sample, this clone was seen a few times. This rearrangement joins TRBV19 to TRBJ1-5; D gene uncertain. V gave up 6 bases and J gave up 1 base, with 10 bases separating them. This CDR3 contains 14 residues. The germline V gene encodes CDR1 LNHDA and CDR2 SQIVND (reference sequence). The CDR3 reads CASSEAISNQPQHF. CDR3 coding DNA: TGTGCCAGTAGCGAGGCTATAAGCAATCAGCCCCAGCATTTT. The full variable domain, its missing parts supplied by reference TRBV19 and TRBJ1-5, is DGGITQSPKYLFRKEGQNVTLSCEQNLNHDAMYWYRQDPGQGLRLIYYSQIVNDFQKGDIAEGYSVSREKKESFPLTVTSAQKNPTAFYLCASSEAISNQPQHFGDGTRLSIL.

This clone was detected only a few times. The chain links TRBV11-1 to TRBJ1-3; D perhaps matches TRBD1 (6 bases). V was trimmed by 0 bases and J by 9 bases, leaving 12 bases between them. CDR3 length: 14 amino acids. Germline CDR1 SGHAT, CDR2 FQDESV (reference sequence). The CDR3 sequence: CASSLASTGSTIYF. The CDR3 DNA reads as TGTGCCAGCAGCTTAGCCTCAACAGGGAGCACCATATATTTT. The full variable domain, its missing parts supplied by reference TRBV11-1 and TRBJ1-3, is EAEVAQSPRYKITEKSQAVAFWCDPISGHATLYWYRQILGQGPELLVQFQDESVVDDSQLPKDRFSAERLKGVDSTLKIQPAELGDSAMYLCASSLASTGSTIYFGEGSWLTVV.

V and J are TRBV7-3 and TRBJ1-1, with TRBD1 as a possible D gene (6 bases). Germline-derived CDR1 and CDR2 are SGHTA and FQGTGA. The V end lost 0 bases, the J end lost 8 bases, and 7 bases lay between the germline ends. There are 12 residues in the CDR3. The CDR3 here is CASSLTGTEAFF. CDR3 in DNA: TGTGCCAGCAGCTTAACCGGGACAGAAGCTTTCTTT. Using reference TRBV7-3 and TRBJ1-1 for the parts outside the CDR3, the full variable domain is GAGVSQTPSNKVTEKGKYVELRCDPISGHTALYWYRQSLGQGPEFLIYFQGTGAADDSGLPNDRFFAVRPEGSVSTLKIQRTERGDSAVYLCASSLTGTEAFFGQGTRLTVV.

The rearrangement links TRBV7-2 to TRBJ2-4; no definite D call. In germline, CDR1 is SGHTA, CDR2 FQGNSA. The CDR3 has 11 amino acids. V was trimmed by 7 bases and J by 12 bases, leaving 13 bases between them. The CDR3, as DNA: TGTGCCAGCATAGGATTCGGAAATCAGTACTTC. Its translation: CASIGFGNQYF.

The chain combines TRBV15 with TRBJ1-5; D is uncertain. Germline lookup yields CDR1 LNHNV and CDR2 YYDKDF (reference sequence). The ends were cut back, 6 bases at V and 2 bases at J, with 8 bases in the middle. CDR3 size: 13 residues. As DNA, the CDR3 is TGTGCCACCAGTGACCGACGCAATCAGCCCCAGCATTTT. It specifies CATSDRRNQPQHF. The full variable domain, completed using reference TRBV15 and TRBJ1-5, is DAMVIQNPRYQVTQFGKPVTLSCSQTLNHNVMYWYQQKSSQAPKLLFHYYDKDFNNEADTPDNFQSRRPNTSFCFLDIRSPGLGDTAMYLCATSDRRNQPQHFGDGTRLSIL.

The chain combines TRBV5-1 with TRBJ1-4; 7 positions match TRBD1. The CDR3 extends over 16 amino acids. After removal of 4 bases from V and 2 bases from J, the junction contained 8 bases not matched to a gene. The germline CDR1 and CDR2 sequences are SGHRS and YFSETQ. CDR3 sequence: CASSPTGARTNEKLFF. CDR3 sequence (DNA): TGCGCCAGCAGCCCAACAGGGGCGAGGACTAATGAAAAACTGTTTTTT.

The table lists this clone with a count of one. V usage is TRBV7-6 and J usage is TRBJ2-1; tentatively, D is TRBD2 (6 bases). This CDR3 region has 14 residues. Trimming took off 5 bases at V and 9 bases at J, with 17 bases between the two ends. Germline V CDR1 and CDR2: SGHVS, FNYEAQ. The CDR3 region is CASSPGGAIGEQFF. The CDR3 nucleotides read TGTGCCAGCAGCCCCGGCGGGGCCATCGGTGAGCAGTTCTTC.

The chain recombines TRBV7-8 with TRBJ1-4, with D possibly matching TRBD1 (5 bases). Trimming stripped 4 bases from V and 0 bases from J, with 12 bases between. The CDR3 covers 16 residues. In germline, CDR1 is SGHVS, CDR2 FQNEAQ. The CDR3 nucleotides are TGTGCCAGCAGCTCCCCCCCGACAGCAACTAATGAAAAACTGTTTTTT. It yields the protein CASSSPPTATNEKLFF.

Comment on this clone: This specimen includes other DNA sequences encoding the same CDR3. V gene TRBV27 combines with J gene TRBJ2-3, with D possibly TRBD1 on 7 matching bases. V gave up 3 bases and J gave up 5 bases, with 12 bases separating them. CDR1 MNHEY and CDR2 SMNVEV come from the germline V gene (reference sequence). This CDR3 is built from 14 residues. The CDR3 sequence is CASSLWQGGDTQYF. CDR3 sequence (DNA): TGTGCCAGCAGTTTGTGGCAGGGGGGAGATACGCAGTATTTT.

The chain recombines TRBV6-5 with TRBJ2-2, with D possibly matching TRBD1 (6 bases). Trimming cost V 5 bases and J 1 base, with 11 bases left between them. Per germline, CDR1 MNHEY and CDR2 SVGAGI. The CDR3 totals 15 residues. CDR3 protein: CASSPQGVNTGELFF. CDR3 nucleotide sequence: TGTGCCAGCAGTCCACAGGGAGTGAACACCGGGGAGCTGTTTTTT.

The chain has TRBV6-5 and TRBJ1-2; tentatively, D is TRBD1 (5 bases). Trimming pared 5 bases from V and 5 bases from J, leaving 9 bases between. The CDR3 length is 12 residues. Germline loops: CDR1 MNHEY, CDR2 SVGAGI. The CDR3 region is CASSEEGYGYTF. Written as DNA, the CDR3 is TGTGCCAGCAGTGAAGAGGGGTATGGCTACACCTTC.

The chain uses TRBV6-1 and TRBJ2-7, with 8 bases fitting TRBD1. The CDR3 has 13 residues. CDR1 is MNHNS and CDR2 is SASEGT in the germline V gene. With V trimmed by 3 bases and J by 2 bases, 0 bases remained unmatched. The CDR3 here is CASSDRGPYEQYF. CDR3 sequence (DNA): TGTGCCAGCAGTGACAGGGGGCCCTACGAGCAGTACTTC.

This clone was detected a few times. The genes are TRBV29-1 and TRBJ2-5; tentatively, D is TRBD1 or TRBD2 (5 bases each). The CDR3 contains 14 residues. Germline values: CDR1 SQVTM, CDR2 ANQGSEA. V shed 6 bases and J shed 5 bases, with 19 bases lying between them. CDR3 loop: CSVETGTVDETQYF. The CDR3 coding sequence is TGCAGCGTCGAGACCGGGACGGTGGATGAGACCCAGTACTTC.

The chain recombines TRBV5-6 with TRBJ2-1; D gene ambiguous. The length of the CDR3 is 12 residues. V gave up 0 bases and J gave up 9 bases, with 7 bases separating them. Germline V gene data show CDR1 as SGHDT and CDR2 as YYEEEE. The DNA of the CDR3 is TGTGCCAGCAGCTTGGGAAGATCTGAGCAGTTCTTC. This translates into CASSLGRSEQFF. Drawing the rest from reference TRBV5-6 and TRBJ2-1, the complete variable domain is DAGVTQSPTHLIKTRGQQVTLRCSPKSGHDTVSWYQQALGQGPQFIFQYYEEEERQRGNFPDRFSGHQFPNYSSELNVNALLLGDSALYLCASSLGRSEQFFGPGTRLTVL.

This clone was recorded only once. The chain has TRBV10-2 and TRBJ2-3, with D possibly matching TRBD2 (5 bases). Trimming removed 5 bases from V and 2 bases from J, with 8 bases in between. The CDR3 is 13 amino acids. Germline loops: CDR1 WSHSY, CDR2 SAAADI. The CDR3 DNA follows: TGCGCCAGCAGTCGGACTCCCACAGATACGCAGTATTTT. Translated: CASSRTPTDTQYF.